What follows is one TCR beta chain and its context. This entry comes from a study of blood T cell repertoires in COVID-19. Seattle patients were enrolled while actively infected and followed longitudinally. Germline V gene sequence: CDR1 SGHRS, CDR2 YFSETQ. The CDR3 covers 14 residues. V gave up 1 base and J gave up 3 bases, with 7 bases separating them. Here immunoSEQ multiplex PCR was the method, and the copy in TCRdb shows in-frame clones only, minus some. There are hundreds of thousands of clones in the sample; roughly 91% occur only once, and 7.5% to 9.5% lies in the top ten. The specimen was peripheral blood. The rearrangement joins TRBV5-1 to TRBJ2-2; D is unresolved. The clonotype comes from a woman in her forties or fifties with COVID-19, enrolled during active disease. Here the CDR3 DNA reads TGCGCCAGCAGCTTGTTAGTGGACACCGGGGAGCTGTTTTTT. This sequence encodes CASSLLVDTGELFF.